This T cell receptor beta chain was captured in a study of cytomegalovirus exposure and HLA in healthy donors. Study-wide background: A subsequent analysis reported that the 110 or so validation repertoires were produced on the same platform that had also been used for the roughly 700 first-cohort repertoires. Study findings and constraints: TCR sequences were mostly rare, though some public TCRs occurred in many donors. Listed as cytomegalovirus-associated were roughly 180 TCR beta chains. There were a few CMV-associated chains whose specificity for CMV antigens was confirmed in vitro.

The CDR3 totals 17 residues. The V and J ends lost 3 bases and 7 bases, in that order; junction bases with no gene match: 12. CDR1 WNHNN and CDR2 SYGVQD come from the germline V gene (reference sequence). Data came from immunoSEQ multiplex PCR; TCRdb stores just in-frame clones and leaves some out. The repertoire includes fewer than 300,000 clones, more than 75% of them detected once, and approximately 0.94% sits in the top ten. Comment on this clone: Its specificity is not known.

The chain has TRBV10-1 and TRBJ1-2, with TRBD1 identical over 12 bases. This clonotype was sampled from a young woman in good health and CMV-seronegative. Sequences were obtained from PBMCs. CDR3 DNA: TGCGCCAGCAGTGACCTACCCATGGGACAGGGGGCGCGTGGCTACACCTTC. Protein product: CASSDLPMGQGARGYTF.